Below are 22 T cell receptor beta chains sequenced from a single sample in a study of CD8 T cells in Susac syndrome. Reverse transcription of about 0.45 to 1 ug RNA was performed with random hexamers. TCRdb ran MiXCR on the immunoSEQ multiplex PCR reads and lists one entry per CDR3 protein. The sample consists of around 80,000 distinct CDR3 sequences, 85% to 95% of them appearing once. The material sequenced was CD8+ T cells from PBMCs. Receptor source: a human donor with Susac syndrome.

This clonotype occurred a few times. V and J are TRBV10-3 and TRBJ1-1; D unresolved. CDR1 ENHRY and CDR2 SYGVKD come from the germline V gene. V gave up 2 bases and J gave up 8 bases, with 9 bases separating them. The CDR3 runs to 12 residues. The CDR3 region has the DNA TGTGCCATCAGTGAGGGGGTCGGGGAAGCTTTCTTT. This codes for CAISEGVGEAFF.

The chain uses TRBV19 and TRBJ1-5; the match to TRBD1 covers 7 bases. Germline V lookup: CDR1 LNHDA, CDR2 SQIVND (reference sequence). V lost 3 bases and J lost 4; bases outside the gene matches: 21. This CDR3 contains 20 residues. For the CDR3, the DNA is TGTGCCAGTAGTATTGGAATGGGACAGCAAATACTTATGGAGAATCAGCCCCAGCATTTT. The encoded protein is CASSIGMGQQILMENQPQHF.

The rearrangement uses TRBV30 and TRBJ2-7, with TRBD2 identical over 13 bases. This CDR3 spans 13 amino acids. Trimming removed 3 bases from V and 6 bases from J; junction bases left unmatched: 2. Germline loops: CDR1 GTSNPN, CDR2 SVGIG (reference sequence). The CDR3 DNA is TGTGCCTGGAGCAGACTAGCGGGAGGCGAGCAGTACTTC. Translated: CAWSRLAGGEQYF. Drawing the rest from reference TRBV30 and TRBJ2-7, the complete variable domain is SQTIHQWPATLVQPVGSPLSLECTVEGTSNPNLYWYRQAAGRGLQLLFYSVGIGQISSEVPQNLSASRPQDRQFILSSKKLLLSDSGFYLCAWSRLAGGEQYFGPGTRLTVT.

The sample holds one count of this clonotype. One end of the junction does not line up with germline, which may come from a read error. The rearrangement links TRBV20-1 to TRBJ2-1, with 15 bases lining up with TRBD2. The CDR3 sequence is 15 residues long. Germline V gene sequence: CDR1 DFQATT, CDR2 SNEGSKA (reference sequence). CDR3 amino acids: CSARGAGLAGGQGSF. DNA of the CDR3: TGCAGTGCTAGAGGGGCTGGACTAGCGGGGGGGCAAGGCTCCTTC.

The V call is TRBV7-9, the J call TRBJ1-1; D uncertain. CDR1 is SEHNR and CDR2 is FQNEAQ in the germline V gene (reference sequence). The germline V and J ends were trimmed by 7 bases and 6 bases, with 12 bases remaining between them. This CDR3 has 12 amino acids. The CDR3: CASMTLAAEAFF. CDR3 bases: TGTGCCAGCATGACTCTCGCGGCTGAAGCTTTCTTT.

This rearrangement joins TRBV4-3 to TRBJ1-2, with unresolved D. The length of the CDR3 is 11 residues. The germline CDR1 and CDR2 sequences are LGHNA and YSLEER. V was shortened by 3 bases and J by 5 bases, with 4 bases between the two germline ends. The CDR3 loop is CASSQGYGYTF. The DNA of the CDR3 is TGCGCCAGCAGCCAGGGTTATGGCTACACCTTC.

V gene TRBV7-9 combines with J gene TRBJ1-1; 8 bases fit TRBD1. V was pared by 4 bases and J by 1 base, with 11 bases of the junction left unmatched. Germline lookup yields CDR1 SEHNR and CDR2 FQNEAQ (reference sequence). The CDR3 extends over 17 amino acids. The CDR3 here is CASSSTIAGQGNTEAFF. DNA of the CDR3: TGTGCCAGCAGCTCGACGATTGCCGGACAGGGGAACACTGAAGCTTTCTTT.

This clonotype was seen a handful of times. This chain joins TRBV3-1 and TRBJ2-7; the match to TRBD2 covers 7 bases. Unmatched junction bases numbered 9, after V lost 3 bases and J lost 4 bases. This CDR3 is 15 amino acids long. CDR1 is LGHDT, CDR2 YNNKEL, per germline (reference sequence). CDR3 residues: CASSHLAAGGYEQYF. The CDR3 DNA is TGTGCCAGCAGCCATCTGGCCGCCGGGGGGTACGAGCAGTACTTC.

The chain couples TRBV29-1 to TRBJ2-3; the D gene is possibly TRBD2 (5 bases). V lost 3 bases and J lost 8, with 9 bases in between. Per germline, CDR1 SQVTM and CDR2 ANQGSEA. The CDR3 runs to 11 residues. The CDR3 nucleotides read TGCAGCGTTGATAGCGCGGGTACGCAGTATTTT. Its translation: CSVDSAGTQYF.

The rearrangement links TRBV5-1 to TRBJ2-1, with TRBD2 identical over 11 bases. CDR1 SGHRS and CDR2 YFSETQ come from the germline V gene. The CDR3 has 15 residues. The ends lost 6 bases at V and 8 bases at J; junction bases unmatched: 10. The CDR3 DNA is TGCGCCAGCAACCCCTTAGCGGGAGGGCGGGATGAGCAGTTCTTC. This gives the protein CASNPLAGGRDEQFF.

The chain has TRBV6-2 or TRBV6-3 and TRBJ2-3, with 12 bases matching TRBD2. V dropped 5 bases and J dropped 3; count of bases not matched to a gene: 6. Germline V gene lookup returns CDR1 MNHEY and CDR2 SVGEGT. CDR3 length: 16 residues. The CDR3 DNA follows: TGTGCCAGCAGTCAGAGACTAGCGGGAGAAACAGATACGCAGTATTTT. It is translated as CASSQRLAGETDTQYF.

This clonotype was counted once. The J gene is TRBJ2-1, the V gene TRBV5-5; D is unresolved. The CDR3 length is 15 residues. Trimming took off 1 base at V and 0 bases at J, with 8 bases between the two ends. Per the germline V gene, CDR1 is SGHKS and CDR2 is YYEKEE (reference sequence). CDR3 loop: CASSLYSGSYNEQFF. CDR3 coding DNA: TGTGCCAGCAGCTTGTACTCCGGCTCCTACAATGAGCAGTTCTTC.

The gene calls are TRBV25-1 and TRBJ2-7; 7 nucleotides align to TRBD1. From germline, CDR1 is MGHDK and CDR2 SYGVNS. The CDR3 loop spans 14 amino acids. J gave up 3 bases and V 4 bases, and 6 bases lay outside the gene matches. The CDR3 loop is CASSGTGQHYEQYF. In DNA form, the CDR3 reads TGTGCCAGCAGTGGTACGGGACAGCACTACGAGCAGTACTTC.

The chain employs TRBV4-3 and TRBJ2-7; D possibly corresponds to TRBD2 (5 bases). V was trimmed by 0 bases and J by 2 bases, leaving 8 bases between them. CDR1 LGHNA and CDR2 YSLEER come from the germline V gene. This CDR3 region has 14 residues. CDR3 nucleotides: TGCGCCAGCAGCCAAGATATGCGGGCCTACGAGCAGTACTTC. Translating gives CASSQDMRAYEQYF.

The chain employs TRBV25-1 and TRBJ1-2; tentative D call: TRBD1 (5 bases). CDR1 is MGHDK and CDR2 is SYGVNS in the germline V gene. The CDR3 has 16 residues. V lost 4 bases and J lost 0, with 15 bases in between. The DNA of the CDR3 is TGTGCCAGCAGTGGGTTTTGGCAGGGAACTAACTATGGCTACACCTTC. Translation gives CASSGFWQGTNYGYTF.

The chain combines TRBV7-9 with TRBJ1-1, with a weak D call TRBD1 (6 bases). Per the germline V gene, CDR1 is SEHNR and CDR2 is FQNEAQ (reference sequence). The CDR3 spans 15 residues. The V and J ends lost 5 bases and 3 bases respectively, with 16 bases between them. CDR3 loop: CASSTSGEGDTEAFF. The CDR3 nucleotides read TGTGCCAGCAGCACCTCAGGGGAGGGGGACACTGAAGCTTTCTTT. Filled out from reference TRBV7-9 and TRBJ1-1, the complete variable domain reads DTGVSQNPRHKITKRGQNVTFRCDPISEHNRLYWYRQTLGQGPEFLTYFQNEAQLEKSRLLSDRFSAERPKGSFSTLEIQRTEQGDSAMYLCASSTSGEGDTEAFFGQGTRLTVV.

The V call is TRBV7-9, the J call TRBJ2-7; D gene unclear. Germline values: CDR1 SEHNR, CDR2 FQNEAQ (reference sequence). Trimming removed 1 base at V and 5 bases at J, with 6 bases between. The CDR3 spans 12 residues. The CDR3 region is CASSLGMNEQYF. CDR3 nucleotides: TGTGCCAGCAGCTTAGGAATGAACGAGCAGTACTTC.

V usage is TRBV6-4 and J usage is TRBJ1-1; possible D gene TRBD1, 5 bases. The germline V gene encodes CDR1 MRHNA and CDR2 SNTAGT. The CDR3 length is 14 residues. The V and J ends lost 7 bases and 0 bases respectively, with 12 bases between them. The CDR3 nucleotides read TGTGCCAGCAAACCGACAGAGCTGAACACTGAAGCTTTCTTT. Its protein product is CASKPTELNTEAFF.

CDR3 protein: CASSRRGGFGQPQHF. The CDR3 coding sequence is TGTGCCAGCAGCCGGAGAGGGGGGTTCGGTCAGCCCCAGCATTTT. The chain links TRBV28 to TRBJ1-5, with a weak D call TRBD1 (6 bases). From germline, CDR1 is MDHEN and CDR2 SYDVKM. The CDR3 runs 15 residues. Deletions cut 6 bases from V and 6 bases from J, with 18 bases between.

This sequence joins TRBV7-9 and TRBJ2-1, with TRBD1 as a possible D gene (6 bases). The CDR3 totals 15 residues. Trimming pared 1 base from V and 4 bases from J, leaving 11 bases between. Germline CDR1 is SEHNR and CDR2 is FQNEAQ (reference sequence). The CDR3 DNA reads TGTGCCAGCAGCTTAGTTGTAACAGGGTACAATGAGCAGTTCTTC. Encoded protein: CASSLVVTGYNEQFF. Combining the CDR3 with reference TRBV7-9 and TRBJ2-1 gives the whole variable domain DTGVSQNPRHKITKRGQNVTFRCDPISEHNRLYWYRQTLGQGPEFLTYFQNEAQLEKSRLLSDRFSAERPKGSFSTLEIQRTEQGDSAMYLCASSLVVTGYNEQFFGPGTRLTVL.

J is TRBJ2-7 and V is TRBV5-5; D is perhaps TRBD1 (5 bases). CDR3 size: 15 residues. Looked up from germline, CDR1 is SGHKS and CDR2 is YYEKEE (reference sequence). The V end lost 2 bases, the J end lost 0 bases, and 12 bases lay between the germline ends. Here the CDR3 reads CASSFGSTGSYEQYF. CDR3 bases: TGTGCCAGCAGCTTCGGTTCAACAGGCTCCTACGAGCAGTACTTC. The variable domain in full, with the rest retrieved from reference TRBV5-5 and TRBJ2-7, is DAGVTQSPTHLIKTRGQQVTLRCSPISGHKSVSWYQQVLGQGPQFIFQYYEKEERGRGNFPDRFSARQFPNYSSELNVNALLLGDSALYLCASSFGSTGSYEQYFGPGTRLTVT.

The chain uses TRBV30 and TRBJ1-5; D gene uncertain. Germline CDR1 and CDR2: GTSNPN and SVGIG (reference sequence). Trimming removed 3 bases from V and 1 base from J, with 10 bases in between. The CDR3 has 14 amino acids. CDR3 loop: CAWSYGISNQPQHF. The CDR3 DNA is TGTGCCTGGAGCTACGGGATCAGCAATCAGCCCCAGCATTTT.